Listed below are T cell receptor beta chains from one sample, sequenced in a study of cytomegalovirus exposure and HLA in healthy donors. Clones were read by immunoSEQ multiplex PCR, and TCRdb kept only the in-frame ones, dropping some. The sample has some 100,000 clones, 70% to 80% seen once; the top ten hold around 3%. Sequenced sample: PBMCs. All receptors derive from a male donor in good health and CMV-seropositive. The CDR3 runs from the conserved cysteine through the conserved F or W. D genes are given only for firm matches. Some rows have no size entry. The others give once, few or many, or a class for an expanded clone.

size: NA
D: NA
J: TRBJ1-1
V: TRBV5-1
DNA: TGCGCCAGCAGCTTGGACCCAATCGGGAACACTGAAGCTTTCTTT
CDR3: CASSLDPIGNTEAFF

size: NA
D: NA
J: TRBJ2-3
V: TRBV6-6
DNA: TGTGCCAGCAGTTACTCGCGGGCAGATACGCAGTATTTT
CDR3: CASSYSRADTQYF

size: NA
D: NA
J: TRBJ1-5
V: TRBV30
DNA: TGTGCTCTCCGGGACAAAGGTCCTAATCAGCCCCAGCATTTT
CDR3: CALRDKGPNQPQHF

size: few
D: NA
J: TRBJ1-4
V: TRBV7-2
DNA: TGTGCCAGCAGCCCTGGGAGGGGGAATGAAAAACTGTTTTTT
CDR3: CASSPGRGNEKLFF

size: NA
D: TRBD1
J: TRBJ1-1
V: TRBV6-5
DNA: TGTGCCAGCAGGCCCCCCCAGGGGGTGACTGAAGCTTTCTTT
CDR3: CASRPPQGVTEAFF

size: NA
D: NA
J: TRBJ2-1
V: TRBV11-2
DNA: TGTGCCAGCGCCCTATCCGGGATCCCCTACAATGAGCAGTTCTTC
CDR3: CASALSGIPYNEQFF

size: NA
D: NA
J: TRBJ1-1
V: TRBV11-3
DNA: TGTGCCAGCAGCTTATACCGGAGGAACACTGAAGCTTTCTTT
CDR3: CASSLYRRNTEAFF

size: once
D: NA
J: TRBJ2-7
V: TRBV7-6
DNA: TGTGCCAGCAGCTTAAACTCTCTGGGGCAGCCCTACGAGCAGTACTTC
CDR3: CASSLNSLGQPYEQYF

size: NA
D: TRBD1
J: TRBJ2-2
V: TRBV5-1
DNA: TGCGCCAGCAGCTTCGGGGACAGGGTCGGAGGTGCCGGGGAGCTGTTTTTT
CDR3: CASSFGDRVGGAGELFF

size: NA
D: NA
J: TRBJ2-7
V: TRBV5-1
DNA: TGCGCCAGCAGCTCCTCTAATTACGAGCAGTACTTC
CDR3: CASSSSNYEQYF

size: NA
D: TRBD2
J: TRBJ2-7
V: TRBV4-2
DNA: TGTGCCAGCAGCCAAGAGACTAGCGGGGGTTACGAGCAGTACTTC
CDR3: CASSQETSGGYEQYF

size: once
D: TRBD2
J: TRBJ2-3
V: TRBV7-2
DNA: TGTGCCAGCAGCAGGGTAGCGGGGGTCACAGATACGCAGTATTTT
CDR3: CASSRVAGVTDTQYF

size: NA
D: TRBD2
J: TRBJ2-3
V: TRBV4-1
DNA: TGCGCCAGCAGCCAAGACTTCGCGGGGGGCGTCACGCAGTATTTT
CDR3: CASSQDFAGGVTQYF

size: NA
D: TRBD2
J: TRBJ2-3
V: TRBV7-8
DNA: TGTGCCAGCAGCTTAGATAGGACTAGCGGGGGAATCACAGATACGCAGTATTTT
CDR3: CASSLDRTSGGITDTQYF

size: once
D: NA
J: TRBJ2-5
V: TRBV5-1
DNA: TGCGCCAGCAGCTCCCTATATGAACAAGAGACCCAGTACTTC
CDR3: CASSSLYEQETQYF

size: NA
D: TRBD1
J: TRBJ1-1
V: TRBV7-9
DNA: TGTGCCAGCAGCGACAGGGTGAACACTGAAGCTTTCTTT
CDR3: CASSDRVNTEAFF

size: NA
D: TRBD1
J: TRBJ2-7
V: TRBV27
DNA: TGTGCCAGCAGCTATGGGACAGGGCTCTACGAGCAGTACTTC
CDR3: CASSYGTGLYEQYF

size: NA
D: NA
J: TRBJ1-1
V: TRBV7-3
DNA: TGTGCCAGCAGCCCCCCCGGGGTGTCCACTGAAGCTTTCTTT
CDR3: CASSPPGVSTEAFF

size: NA
D: TRBD1
J: TRBJ1-5
V: TRBV30
DNA: TGTGCCTGGAGTGTAGCAGGGGGCGGGAGCAATCAGCCCCAGCATTTT
CDR3: CAWSVAGGGSNQPQHF

size: NA
D: NA
J: TRBJ2-5
V: TRBV5-4
DNA: TGTGCCAGCAGCGCCCTCTCGGGGAAGCAAGAGACCCAGTACTTC
CDR3: CASSALSGKQETQYF

size: NA
D: NA
J: TRBJ1-6
V: TRBV27
DNA: TGTGCCAGCAGCTCCGTTTATAATTCACCCCTCCACTTT
CDR3: CASSSVYNSPLHF

size: NA
D: TRBD1
J: TRBJ2-1
V: TRBV5-1
DNA: TGCGCCAGCAGTCGCGCCGGGACAGGTACGAATGAGCAGTTCTTC
CDR3: CASSRAGTGTNEQFF

size: NA
D: TRBD2
J: TRBJ2-3
V: TRBV4-1
DNA: TGCGCCAGCAGCCCCAAACCCCGGGGGGGGTGGACAGATACGCAGTATTTT
CDR3: CASSPKPRGGWTDTQYF

size: NA
D: NA
J: TRBJ1-2
V: TRBV7-8
DNA: TGTGCCAGCAGCGAAAGGAGGGTGGAAAACTATGGCTACACCTTC
CDR3: CASSERRVENYGYTF

size: NA
D: NA
J: TRBJ2-7
V: TRBV6-1
DNA: TGTGCCAGCAGTGAAGCGCTCGGGACTCGTTACTACGAGCAGTACTTC
CDR3: CASSEALGTRYYEQYF

size: NA
D: TRBD1
J: TRBJ1-2
V: TRBV9
DNA: TGTGCCAGCAGCTCGACAGGGAGCGGCTACACCTTC
CDR3: CASSSTGSGYTF

size: NA
D: NA
J: TRBJ2-2
V: TRBV18
DNA: TGTGCCAGCTCACCCAGCTTTCTAGAGGAGTGGAAGCTGTTTTTT
CDR3: CASSPSFLEEWKLFF

size: NA
D: TRBD2
J: TRBJ2-3
V: TRBV10-1
DNA: TGCGCCAGCAGTGGTCCCGGGGGGACAGATACGCAGTATTTT
CDR3: CASSGPGGTDTQYF

size: NA
D: NA
J: TRBJ1-1
V: TRBV5-4
DNA: TGTGCCAGCAGCTTAATGAAAGTAAGGTCGGGGCGGGGGACTGAAGCTTTCTTT
CDR3: CASSLMKVRSGRGTEAFF

size: NA
D: NA
J: TRBJ1-1
V: TRBV11-1
DNA: TGTGCCAGCAGCTTAGCAGACATGAACACTGAAGCTTTCTTT
CDR3: CASSLADMNTEAFF

size: NA
D: TRBD2
J: TRBJ2-5
V: TRBV7-2
DNA: TGTGCCAGCAAGGAGGGCGGGGGGATGAAGACCCAGTACTTC
CDR3: CASKEGGGMKTQYF

size: NA
D: TRBD1
J: TRBJ1-1
V: TRBV6-5
DNA: TGTGCCAGCAGTCTCCAGGGGGCGCAGAACACTGAAGCTTTCTTT
CDR3: CASSLQGAQNTEAFF

size: NA
D: TRBD1
J: TRBJ1-1
V: TRBV9
DNA: TGTGCCAGCAGCGCAGGGGGCTACAAGATGAACACTGAAGCTTTCTTT
CDR3: CASSAGGYKMNTEAFF

size: NA
D: NA
J: TRBJ1-4
V: TRBV6-1
DNA: TGTGCCAGCAGTGAACACCAACGCGGGACGGGTAATGAAAAACTGTTTTTT
CDR3: CASSEHQRGTGNEKLFF

size: NA
D: NA
J: TRBJ1-5
V: TRBV7-6
DNA: TGTGCCAGCAGCTTGGCCCTGGCTCAGCCCCAGCATTTT
CDR3: CASSLALAQPQHF

size: NA
D: NA
J: TRBJ2-3
V: TRBV6-1
DNA: TGTGCCAGCAGGTCTAACGCCGCGGATACGCAGTATTTT
CDR3: CASRSNAADTQYF

size: NA
D: NA
J: TRBJ1-2
V: TRBV5-6
DNA: TGTGCCAGCAGCTCAGGACAGTTAACGTTCTATGGCTACACCTTC
CDR3: CASSSGQLTFYGYTF

size: NA
D: NA
J: TRBJ2-1
V: TRBV7-3
DNA: TGTGCCAGCAGCTTAAGCCAGGACAATGAGCAGTTCTTC
CDR3: CASSLSQDNEQFF

size: NA
D: NA
J: TRBJ1-3
V: TRBV19
DNA: TGTGCCAGCCTTATCACAGGATTCGGAAACACCATATATTTT
CDR3: CASLITGFGNTIYF

size: NA
D: TRBD1
J: TRBJ2-7
V: TRBV10-2
DNA: TGCGCCAGCAGTGAAGCAGGGGGCTACGAGCAGTACTTC
CDR3: CASSEAGGYEQYF

size: NA
D: TRBD2
J: TRBJ2-4
V: TRBV4-1
DNA: TGCGCCAGCAGCCAAGATAGGGCGGGAGTATCCAAAAACATTCAGTACTTC
CDR3: CASSQDRAGVSKNIQYF

size: few
D: TRBD1
J: TRBJ2-7
V: TRBV6-5
DNA: TGTGCCAGCAGTTACGGGGACAGGCCCTACGAGCAGTACTTC
CDR3: CASSYGDRPYEQYF

size: NA
D: NA
J: TRBJ2-6
V: TRBV29-1
DNA: TGCAGCGTTGAAACGGGACTGGGCTCTGGGGCCAACGTCCTGACTTTC
CDR3: CSVETGLGSGANVLTF

size: NA
D: TRBD1
J: TRBJ2-1
V: TRBV6-5
DNA: TGTGCCAGCAGTTACACAACAGGGGGCTCCTACAATGAGCAGTTCTTC
CDR3: CASSYTTGGSYNEQFF

size: NA
D: NA
J: TRBJ2-7
V: TRBV7-9
DNA: TGTGCCAGCAGCTTAAATTCTCAGGGAACCTACGAGCAGTACTTC
CDR3: CASSLNSQGTYEQYF

size: few
D: TRBD1
J: TRBJ1-1
V: TRBV5-1
DNA: TGCGCCAGCAGCTTGTTGGGCAGGGGGCTGGACACTGAAGCTTTCTTT
CDR3: CASSLLGRGLDTEAFF

size: NA
D: NA
J: TRBJ1-1
V: TRBV4-3
DNA: TGCGCCAGCAGCCAAGTAAAGAACACTGAAGCTTTCTTT
CDR3: CASSQVKNTEAFF

size: NA
D: NA
J: TRBJ1-1
V: TRBV5-1
DNA: TGCGCCAGCAAATACAACGCCGTGTATGCTGAAGCTTTCTTT
CDR3: CASKYNAVYAEAFF

size: NA
D: TRBD1
J: TRBJ2-7
V: TRBV30
DNA: TGTGCCTGGACCACAGGGGTTGGTGTCGAGCAGTACTTC
CDR3: CAWTTGVGVEQYF

size: NA
D: TRBD1
J: TRBJ1-6
V: TRBV7-9
DNA: TGTGCCAGCAGCCCCCCCACCGGGACAGGGTATAATTCACCCCTCCACTTT
CDR3: CASSPPTGTGYNSPLHF

size: NA
D: NA
J: TRBJ2-1
V: TRBV11-3
DNA: TGTGCCAGCAGCATTAGCTGGGGGGACAATGAGCAGTTCTTC
CDR3: CASSISWGDNEQFF